This T cell receptor beta chain was documented in a study of response to subunit inactivated influenza vaccine. Study findings and constraints: Each seasonal influenza vaccination recruits few new T cells, the authors suggested.

In germline, CDR1 is SGHTA, CDR2 FQGNSA. This CDR3 contains 15 residues. V dropped 5 bases and J dropped 7; count of bases not matched to a gene: 7. Each CDR3 protein gets one entry after TCRdb re-called the RT-PCR reads with MiXCR. The repertoire holds 800,000 or so distinct CDR3 sequences, over 20% seen once, with roughly a tenth in the top ten. About this clonotype: Antigen unknown.

The sample in question was PBMCs from blood, obtained around 5 days after vaccination. The rearrangement joins TRBV7-2 to TRBJ2-2; 10 bases align to TRBD1. This clonotype was obtained from a man between 45 and 60 years old who received an inactivated influenza vaccine. CDR3 amino acids: CASSPGQGGLGELFF. DNA of the CDR3: TGTGCCAGCAGCCCAGGACAGGGGGGCCTCGGGGAGCTGTTTTTT.